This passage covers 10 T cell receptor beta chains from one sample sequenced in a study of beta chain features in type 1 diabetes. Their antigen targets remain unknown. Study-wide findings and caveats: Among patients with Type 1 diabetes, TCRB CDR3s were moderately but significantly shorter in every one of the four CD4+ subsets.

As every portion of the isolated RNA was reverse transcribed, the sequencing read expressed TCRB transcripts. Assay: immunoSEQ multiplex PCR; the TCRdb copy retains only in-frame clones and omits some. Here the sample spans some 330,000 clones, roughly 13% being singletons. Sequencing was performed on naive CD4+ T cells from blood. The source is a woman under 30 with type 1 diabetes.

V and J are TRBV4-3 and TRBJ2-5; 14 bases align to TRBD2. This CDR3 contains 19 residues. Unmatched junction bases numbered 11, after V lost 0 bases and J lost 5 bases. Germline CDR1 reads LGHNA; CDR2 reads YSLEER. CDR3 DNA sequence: TGCGCCAGCAGCCAAGATTGGGGACTAGCGGGAGTTCTCCAGGAGACCCAGTACTTC. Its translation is CASSQDWGLAGVLQETQYF.

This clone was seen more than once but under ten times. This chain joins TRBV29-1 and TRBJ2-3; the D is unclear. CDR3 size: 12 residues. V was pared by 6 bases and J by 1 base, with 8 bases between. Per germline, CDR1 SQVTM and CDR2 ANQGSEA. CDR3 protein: CSVPGGTDTQYF. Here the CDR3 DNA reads TGCAGCGTCCCAGGCGGCACAGATACGCAGTATTTT.

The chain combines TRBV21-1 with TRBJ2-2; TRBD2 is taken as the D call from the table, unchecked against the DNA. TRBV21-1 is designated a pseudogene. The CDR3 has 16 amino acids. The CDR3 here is CASSKELRGNTGELFF. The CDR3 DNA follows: TGTGCCAGCAGCAAAGAGCTCCGGGGGAACACCGGGGAGCTGTTTTTT.

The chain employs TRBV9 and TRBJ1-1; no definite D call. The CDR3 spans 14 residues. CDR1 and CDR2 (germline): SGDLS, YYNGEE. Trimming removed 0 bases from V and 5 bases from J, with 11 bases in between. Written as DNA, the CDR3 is TGTGCCAGCAGCGTAGGCGGGCTGGGTACTGAAGCTTTCTTT. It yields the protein CASSVGGLGTEAFF. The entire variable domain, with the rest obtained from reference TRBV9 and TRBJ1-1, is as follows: DSGVTQTPKHLITATGQRVTLRCSPRSGDLSVYWYQQSLDQGLQFLIQYYNGEERAKGNILERFSAQQFPDLHSELNLSSLELGDSALYFCASSVGGLGTEAFFGQGTRLTVV.

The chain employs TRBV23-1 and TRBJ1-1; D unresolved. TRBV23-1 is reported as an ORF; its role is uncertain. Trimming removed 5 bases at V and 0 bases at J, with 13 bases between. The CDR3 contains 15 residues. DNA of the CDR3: TGCGCCAGCAGTGACGTAGTACAGTTGAACACTGAAGCTTTCTTT. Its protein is CASSDVVQLNTEAFF.

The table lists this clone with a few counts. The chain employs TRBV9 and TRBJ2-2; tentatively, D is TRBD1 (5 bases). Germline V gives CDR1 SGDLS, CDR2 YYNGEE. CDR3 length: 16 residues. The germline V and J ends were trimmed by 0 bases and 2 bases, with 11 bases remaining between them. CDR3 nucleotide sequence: TGTGCCAGCAGCGTAGGCCCAGGACAAAACACCGGGGAGCTGTTTTTT. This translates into CASSVGPGQNTGELFF. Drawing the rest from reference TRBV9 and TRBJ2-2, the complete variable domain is DSGVTQTPKHLITATGQRVTLRCSPRSGDLSVYWYQQSLDQGLQFLIQYYNGEERAKGNILERFSAQQFPDLHSELNLSSLELGDSALYFCASSVGPGQNTGELFFGEGSRLTVL.

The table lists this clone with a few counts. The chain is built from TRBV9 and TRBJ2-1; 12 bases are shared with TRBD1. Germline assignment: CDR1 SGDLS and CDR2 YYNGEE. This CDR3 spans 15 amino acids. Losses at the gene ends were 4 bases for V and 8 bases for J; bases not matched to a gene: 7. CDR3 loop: CASSSRDRGLDEQFF. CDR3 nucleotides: TGTGCCAGCAGCTCCCGGGACAGGGGGCTGGATGAGCAGTTCTTC.

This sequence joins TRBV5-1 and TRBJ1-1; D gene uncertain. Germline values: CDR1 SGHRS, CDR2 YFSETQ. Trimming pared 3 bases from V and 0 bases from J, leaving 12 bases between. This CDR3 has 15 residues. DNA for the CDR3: TGCGCCAGCAGCTCCGAGGGCCTGTTGAACACTGAAGCTTTCTTT. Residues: CASSSEGLLNTEAFF.

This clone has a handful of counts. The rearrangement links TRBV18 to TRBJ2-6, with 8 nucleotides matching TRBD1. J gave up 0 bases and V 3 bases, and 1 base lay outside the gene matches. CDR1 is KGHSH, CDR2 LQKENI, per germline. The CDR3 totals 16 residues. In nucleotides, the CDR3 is TGTGCCAGCTCACCCACAGGGGGCTCTGGGGCCAACGTCCTGACTTTC. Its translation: CASSPTGGSGANVLTF.

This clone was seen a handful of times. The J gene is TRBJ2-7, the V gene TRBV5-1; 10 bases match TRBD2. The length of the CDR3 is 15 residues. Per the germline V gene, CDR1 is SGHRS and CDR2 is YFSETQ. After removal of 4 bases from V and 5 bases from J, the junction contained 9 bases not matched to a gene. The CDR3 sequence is CASSGEREGRNEQYF. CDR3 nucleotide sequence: TGCGCCAGCAGCGGGGAGCGGGAGGGCCGAAACGAGCAGTACTTC.